A selection of T cell receptor beta chains follows, all from one sample in a study of T cells after yellow fever vaccination. One entry per CDR3 protein results from TCRdb running MiXCR on the 5' RACE reads. Among 400,000 to 450,000 distinct CDR3 sequences listed, around 20% were seen once. Here the sequenced sample was PBMCs, taken before the yellow fever booster vaccination. The receptors were sampled from a man between 18 and 35 years old who received the YFV17D yellow fever vaccine. Each CDR3 is given with its conserved first and last residue. A D gene is named only where the DNA matches it firmly. Clone size is stated in some rows and not others, as once, few, many or a class when expanded.

d_gene,v_gene,j_gene,abundance,CDR3nt,CDR3aa
-,TRBV28,TRBJ1-5,few,TGTGCCAGCACACGACAGCTCAATCAGCCCCAGCATTTT,CASTRQLNQPQHF
TRBD1,TRBV4-1,TRBJ2-4,-,TGCGCCAGCCAGGGACAGAAAAAAGGGGACATTCAGTACTTC,CASQGQKKGDIQYF
-,TRBV21-1,TRBJ2-2,-,TGTGCCAGCAGCGACTCTGTAGGGACTACCGGGGAGCTGTTTTTT,CASSDSVGTTGELFF
TRBD2,TRBV6-5,TRBJ2-5,-,TGTGCCAGCATTTCCGGGAGGGCCCCAGAGACCCAGTACTTC,CASISGRAPETQYF
TRBD2,TRBV4-1,TRBJ2-3,-,TGCGCCAGCAGCATCTCGGCGGGGGGTTACACAGATACGCAGTATTTT,CASSISAGGYTDTQYF
-,TRBV5-1,TRBJ1-1,once,TGCGCCAGCGAAGAGACGGGGATGAACACTGAAGCTTTCTTT,CASEETGMNTEAFF
-,TRBV4-3,TRBJ2-1,-,TGCGCCAGCAGCCACTCGAGGCCCGGGACAGCGGGCTACAATGAGCAGTTCTTC,CASSHSRPGTAGYNEQFF
-,TRBV12-3/TRBV12-4,TRBJ2-1,-,TGTGCCAGCAGCCCTAGGCGGGGCGGCAATGAGCAGTTCTTC,CASSPRRGGNEQFF
TRBD1,TRBV7-9,TRBJ1-2,few,TGTGCCAGCAGCCACGAGGACAGGGCCGCGGACTATGGCTACACCTTC,CASSHEDRAADYGYTF
TRBD1,TRBV15,TRBJ1-1,-,TGTGCCACCAGCAGAGTGGGACAGACTAAAGAAGCTTTCTTT,CATSRVGQTKEAFF
-,TRBV6-2/TRBV6-3,TRBJ2-3,-,TGTGCCAGCAGCCTCGTGGGGGGGGCACATACGCAGTATTTT,CASSLVGGAHTQYF
-,TRBV19,TRBJ2-2,few,TGTGCCAGTAGTGTAGGGGGGACATTGAACACCGGGGAGCTGTTTTTT,CASSVGGTLNTGELFF
-,TRBV4-2,TRBJ2-3,-,TGTGCCAGCAGCCAAGGGAGGGATACGCAGTATTTT,CASSQGRDTQYF
-,TRBV7-2,TRBJ1-3,-,TGTGCCAGCAGCCTACTCCTATACTCTGGAAACACCATATATTTT,CASSLLLYSGNTIYF
-,TRBV6-5,TRBJ1-2,-,TGTGCCAGCAGTACGGACGGAAGGCAGGATGGCTACACCTTC,CASSTDGRQDGYTF
-,TRBV29-1,TRBJ2-5,many,TGCAGCGTTGTGCGTTCCGGGGCGGGAGAGACCCAGTACTTC,CSVVRSGAGETQYF
TRBD1,TRBV20-1,TRBJ2-3,few,TGCAGTGCCCAGGGACAGGGGAGGAGAAGTACGCAGTATTTT,CSAQGQGRRSTQYF
-,TRBV6-5,TRBJ1-1,few,TGTGCCAGCAGTCCCCGTCCGTCAATGAACACTGAAGCTTTCTTT,CASSPRPSMNTEAFF
TRBD1,TRBV7-2,TRBJ1-2,-,TGTGCCAGCAGCCAAGGACAGGGGGCTAACTATGGCTACACCTTC,CASSQGQGANYGYTF
-,TRBV18,TRBJ1-1,few,TGTGCCAGCTCACCACAAAGGGGCGGACGGAACACTGAAGCTTTCTTT,CASSPQRGGRNTEAFF
-,TRBV9,TRBJ1-1,-,TGTGCCAGCAGCCTCCTCGAAACTTACACTGAAGCTTTCTTT,CASSLLETYTEAFF
-,TRBV5-1,TRBJ2-1,few,TGCGCCAGCAGCTTGGCCTCAGGGGCCAATGAGCAGTTCTTC,CASSLASGANEQFF
-,TRBV2,TRBJ2-3,few,TGTGCCAGCAGTGAAGGGGGGAATACGCAGTATTTT,CASSEGGNTQYF
-,TRBV5-1,TRBJ1-6,many,TGCGCCAGCAGCCCCCTTGAGGGCCGGGGTTCACCCCTCCACTTT,CASSPLEGRGSPLHF
-,TRBV28,TRBJ2-1,-,TGTGCCAGCAGTTTCCGAACCGGGCAGTTCTTC,CASSFRTGQFF
-,TRBV4-3,TRBJ2-1,few,TGCGCCAGCAGCCAAGATAGGGGTAGCTCCTACAATGAGCAGTTCTTC,CASSQDRGSSYNEQFF
-,TRBV7-9,TRBJ2-3,-,TGTGCCAGCAGCTTGAGGTCTAGCACAGATACGCAGTATTTT,CASSLRSSTDTQYF